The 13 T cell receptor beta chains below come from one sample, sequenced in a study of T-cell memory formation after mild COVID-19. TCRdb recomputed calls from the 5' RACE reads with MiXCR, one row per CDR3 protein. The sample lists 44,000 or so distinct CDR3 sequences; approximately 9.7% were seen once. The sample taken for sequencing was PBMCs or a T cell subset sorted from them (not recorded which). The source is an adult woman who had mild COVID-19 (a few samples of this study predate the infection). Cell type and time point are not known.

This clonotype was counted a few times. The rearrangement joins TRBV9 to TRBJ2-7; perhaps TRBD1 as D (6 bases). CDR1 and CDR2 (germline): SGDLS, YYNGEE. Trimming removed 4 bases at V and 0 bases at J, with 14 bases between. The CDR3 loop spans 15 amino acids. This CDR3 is CASSPVTGPSYEQYF. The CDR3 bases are TGTGCCAGCAGCCCGGTCACAGGGCCCTCCTACGAGCAGTACTTC.

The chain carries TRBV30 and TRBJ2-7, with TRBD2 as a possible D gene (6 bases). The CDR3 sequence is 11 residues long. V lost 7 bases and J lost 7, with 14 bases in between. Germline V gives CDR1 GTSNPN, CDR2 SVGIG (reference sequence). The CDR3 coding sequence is TGTGCCTTCGGGACTTACACGGAGCAGTACTTC. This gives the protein CAFGTYTEQYF.

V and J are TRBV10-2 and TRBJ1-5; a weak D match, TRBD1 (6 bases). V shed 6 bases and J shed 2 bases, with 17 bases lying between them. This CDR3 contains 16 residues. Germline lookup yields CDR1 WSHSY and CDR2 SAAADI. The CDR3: CASSQGGWQGNQPQHF. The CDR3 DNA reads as TGCGCCAGCAGCCAAGGGGGGTGGCAAGGCAATCAGCCCCAGCATTTT.

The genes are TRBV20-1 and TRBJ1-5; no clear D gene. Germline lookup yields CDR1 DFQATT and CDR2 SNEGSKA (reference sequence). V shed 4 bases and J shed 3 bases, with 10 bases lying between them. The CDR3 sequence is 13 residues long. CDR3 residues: CSAIGSHNQPQHF. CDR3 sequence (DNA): TGCAGTGCTATCGGCAGCCACAATCAGCCCCAGCATTTT.

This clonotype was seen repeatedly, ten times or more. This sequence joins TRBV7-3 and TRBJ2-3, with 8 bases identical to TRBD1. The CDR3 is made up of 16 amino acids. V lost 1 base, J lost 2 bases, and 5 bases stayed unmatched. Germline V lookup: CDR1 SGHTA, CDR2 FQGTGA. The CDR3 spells CASSLRSGGPTDTQYF. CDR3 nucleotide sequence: TGTGCCAGCAGCTTAAGATCAGGGGGCCCCACAGATACGCAGTATTTT. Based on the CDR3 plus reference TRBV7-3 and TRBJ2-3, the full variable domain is GAGVSQTPSNKVTEKGKYVELRCDPISGHTALYWYRQSLGQGPEFLIYFQGTGAADDSGLPNDRFFAVRPEGSVSTLKIQRTERGDSAVYLCASSLRSGGPTDTQYFGPGTRLTVL.

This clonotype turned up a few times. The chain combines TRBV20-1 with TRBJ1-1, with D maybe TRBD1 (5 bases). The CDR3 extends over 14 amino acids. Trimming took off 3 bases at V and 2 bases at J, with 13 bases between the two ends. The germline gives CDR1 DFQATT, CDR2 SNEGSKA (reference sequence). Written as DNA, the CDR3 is TGCAGTGCTAGGCCCTTGGGGGGAAACACTGAAGCTTTCTTT. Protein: CSARPLGGNTEAFF.

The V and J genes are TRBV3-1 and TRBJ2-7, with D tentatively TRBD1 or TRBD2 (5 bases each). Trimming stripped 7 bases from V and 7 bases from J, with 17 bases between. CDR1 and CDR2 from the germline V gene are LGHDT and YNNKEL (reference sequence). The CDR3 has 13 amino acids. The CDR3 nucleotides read TGTGCCAGCATAGGGGCAGGAACGGGGGAGCAGTACTTC. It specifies CASIGAGTGEQYF.

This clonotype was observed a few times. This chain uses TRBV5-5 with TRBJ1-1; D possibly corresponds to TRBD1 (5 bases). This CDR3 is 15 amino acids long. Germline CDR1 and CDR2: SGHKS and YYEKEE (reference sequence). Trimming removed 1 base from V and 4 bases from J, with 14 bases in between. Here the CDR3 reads CASSLSGWGGTEAFF. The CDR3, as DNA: TGTGCCAGCAGCTTGTCGGGGTGGGGGGGCACTGAAGCTTTCTTT. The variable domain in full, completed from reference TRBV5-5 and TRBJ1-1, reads DAGVTQSPTHLIKTRGQQVTLRCSPISGHKSVSWYQQVLGQGPQFIFQYYEKEERGRGNFPDRFSARQFPNYSSELNVNALLLGDSALYLCASSLSGWGGTEAFFGQGTRLTVV.

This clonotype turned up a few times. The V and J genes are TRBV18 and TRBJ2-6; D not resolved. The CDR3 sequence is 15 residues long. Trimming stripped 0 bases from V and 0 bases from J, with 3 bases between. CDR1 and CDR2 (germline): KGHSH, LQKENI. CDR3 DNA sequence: TGTGCCAGCTCACCACCGTCCTCTGGGGCCAACGTCCTGACTTTC. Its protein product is CASSPPSSGANVLTF.

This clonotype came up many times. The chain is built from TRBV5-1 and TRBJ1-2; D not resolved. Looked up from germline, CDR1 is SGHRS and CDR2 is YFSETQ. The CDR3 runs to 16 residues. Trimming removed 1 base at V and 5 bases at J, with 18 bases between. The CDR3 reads CASSLRSAEAGYGYTF. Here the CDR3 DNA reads TGCGCCAGCAGCTTGCGGTCAGCCGAGGCGGGGTATGGCTACACCTTC.

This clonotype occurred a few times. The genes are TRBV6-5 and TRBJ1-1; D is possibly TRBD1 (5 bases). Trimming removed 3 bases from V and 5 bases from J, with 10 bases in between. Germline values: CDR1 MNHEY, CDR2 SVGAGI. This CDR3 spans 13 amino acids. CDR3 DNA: TGTGCCAGCAGTTATGACAGCCGGACTGAAGCTTTCTTT. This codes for CASSYDSRTEAFF.

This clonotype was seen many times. The DNA of the CDR3 is TGTGCCACCAGCACCCAGGAGAGGCCCTTTTATAGCACAGATACGCAGTATTTT. Its translation is CATSTQERPFYSTDTQYF. The V and J genes are TRBV15 and TRBJ2-3; the D is unclear. Germline assignment: CDR1 LNHNV and CDR2 YYDKDF (reference sequence). This CDR3 has 18 amino acids. V was cut by 4 bases and J by 0 bases, with 20 bases left in between.

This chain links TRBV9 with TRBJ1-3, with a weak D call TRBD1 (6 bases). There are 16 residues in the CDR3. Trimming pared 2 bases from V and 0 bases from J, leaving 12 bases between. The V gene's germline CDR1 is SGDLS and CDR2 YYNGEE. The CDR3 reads CASSVSGQSSGNTIYF. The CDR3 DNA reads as TGTGCCAGCAGCGTTTCGGGACAATCCTCTGGAAACACCATATATTTT.